This T cell receptor (beta chain) was obtained from a study of Graves' ophthalmopathy and Graves' hyperthyroidism. Study-wide results and caveats: In blood, most expanded thyroid clonotypes above 0.001 frequency were also detected.

This clonotype was detected many times. The antigen is not known. Looked up from germline, CDR1 is SGHRS and CDR2 is YFSETQ. The CDR3 is 15 residues long. The ends lost 3 bases at V and 2 bases at J; junction bases unmatched: 7. Amplification of the TCR beta CDR3 regions used RNA transcripts (as template). An initial RT-PCR round employing HTBI primers preceded a second-round multiplex PCR. TCRdb redid the calling of the multiplex PCR reads with MiXCR, one entry per CDR3 protein. The sample includes approximately 640,000 distinct CDR3 sequences, approximately 39% seen only once; the top ten take about 3.3%.

What was sequenced was peripheral blood. This receptor was identified in an adult man with Graves' ophthalmopathy. The V and J genes are TRBV5-1 and TRBJ2-7; TRBD1 matches at 8 bases. The CDR3 nucleotides are TGCGCCAGCAGCTCCCTCGGACAGGGTACCTACGAGCAGTACTTC. Translating gives CASSSLGQGTYEQYF.